This T cell receptor beta chain was obtained from a study of blood T cell repertoires in COVID-19. Across the whole study: From T cells, B-cell-depleted T cells, or PBMCs came the material, which was cDNA or gDNA.

Only one count was recorded for this clone. Participants had their cohort set by participant-reported clinical history. Trimming shortened V by 3 bases and J by 3 bases, and 16 bases separated the two germline ends. Looked up from germline, CDR1 is SGDLS and CDR2 is YYNGEE. This CDR3 contains 16 residues. Profiled with immunoSEQ multiplex PCR; TCRdb holds only in-frame clones, not every one. In the table there are 400,000 or so clones, around 87% of which are singletons. This sequence was found in a man aged 40-49 years in a cohort exposed to, infected with or recovered from COVID-19 (not recorded which). The sequencing input was PBMCs or T cells enriched from blood (not recorded which). This sequence joins TRBV9 and TRBJ2-4; D is perhaps TRBD1 (6 bases). CDR3 nucleotides: TGTGCCAGCAGCGGCGGGCAGGGGAGTATCAAAAACATTCAGTACTTC. It codes for CASSGGQGSIKNIQYF. Combining the CDR3 with reference TRBV9 and TRBJ2-4 gives the whole variable domain DSGVTQTPKHLITATGQRVTLRCSPRSGDLSVYWYQQSLDQGLQFLIQYYNGEERAKGNILERFSAQQFPDLHSELNLSSLELGDSALYFCASSGGQGSIKNIQYFGAGTRLSVL.